This T cell receptor (beta chain) was recorded in a study of T-cell reconstitution after alpha-beta-depleted transplantation in children. Study-wide results and caveats: Several hundred expanded graft clones reportedly supplied alpha-beta T cells about two months after transplant. After one year, T-cell counts and TCRbeta diversity mostly came from new T cells.

The authors prepared the TCRbeta library with unique molecular identifiers. TCRdb independently ran MiXCR on the PCR reads; one entry per CDR3 protein. This repertoire shows approximately 4,600 distinct CDR3 sequences, under 30% found once; its top ten account for 36%. Many counts were recorded for this clonotype. What it recognizes is unknown. The CDR3 is made up of 13 amino acids. The V end was cut by 0 bases, the J end by 4 bases, with 5 bases between. Germline V gene lookup returns CDR1 SEHNR and CDR2 FQNEAQ (reference sequence). This sequence was found in a male patient between 2 and 10 years old who had a stem cell transplant for acute lymphoblastic leukemia, so the T cells may come from the graft donor. The sequences come from PBMCs, mostly from graft donor cells, collected 60 days after TCRalphabeta/CD19-depleted stem cell transplant. The chain employs TRBV7-9 and TRBJ2-3; D unclear. The CDR3 DNA sequence: TGTGCCAGCAGCTTAGCCCCCGCAGATACGCAGTATTTT. Translating it yields CASSLAPADTQYF.